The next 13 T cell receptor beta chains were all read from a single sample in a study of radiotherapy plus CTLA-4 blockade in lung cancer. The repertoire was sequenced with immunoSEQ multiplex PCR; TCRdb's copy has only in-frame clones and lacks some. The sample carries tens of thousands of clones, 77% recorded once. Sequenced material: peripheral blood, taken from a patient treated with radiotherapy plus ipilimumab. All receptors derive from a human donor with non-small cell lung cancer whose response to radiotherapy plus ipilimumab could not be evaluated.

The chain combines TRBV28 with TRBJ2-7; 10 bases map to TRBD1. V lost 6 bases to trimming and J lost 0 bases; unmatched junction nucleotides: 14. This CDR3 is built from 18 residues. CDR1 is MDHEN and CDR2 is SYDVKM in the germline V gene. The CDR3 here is CASRRDRGRGTTSYEQYF. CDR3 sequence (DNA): TGTGCCAGCAGACGTGACAGGGGGCGCGGGACGACCTCCTACGAGCAGTACTTC.

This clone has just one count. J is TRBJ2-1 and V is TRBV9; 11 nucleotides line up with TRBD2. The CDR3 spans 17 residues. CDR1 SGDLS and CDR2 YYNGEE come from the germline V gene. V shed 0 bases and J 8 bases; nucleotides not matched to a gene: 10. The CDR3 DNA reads TGTGCCAGCAGCGTAGCCCCCCCGACTAGCGGGATGGATGAGCAGTTCTTC. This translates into CASSVAPPTSGMDEQFF. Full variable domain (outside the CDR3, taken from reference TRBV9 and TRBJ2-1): DSGVTQTPKHLITATGQRVTLRCSPRSGDLSVYWYQQSLDQGLQFLIQYYNGEERAKGNILERFSAQQFPDLHSELNLSSLELGDSALYFCASSVAPPTSGMDEQFFGPGTRLTVL.

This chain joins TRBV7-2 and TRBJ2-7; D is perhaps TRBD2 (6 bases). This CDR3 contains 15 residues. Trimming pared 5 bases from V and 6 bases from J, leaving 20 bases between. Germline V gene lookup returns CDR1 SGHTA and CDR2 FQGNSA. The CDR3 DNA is TGTGCCAGCAGCCTACGGGACTCGAGGAGGGGCGAGCAGTACTTC. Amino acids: CASSLRDSRRGEQYF.

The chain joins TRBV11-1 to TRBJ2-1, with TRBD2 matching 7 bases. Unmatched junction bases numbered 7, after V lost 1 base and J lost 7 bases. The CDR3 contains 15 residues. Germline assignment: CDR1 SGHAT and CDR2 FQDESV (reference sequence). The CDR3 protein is CASSLVAGVGNEQFF. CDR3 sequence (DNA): TGTGCCAGCAGCTTAGTTGCGGGGGTTGGTAATGAGCAGTTCTTC.

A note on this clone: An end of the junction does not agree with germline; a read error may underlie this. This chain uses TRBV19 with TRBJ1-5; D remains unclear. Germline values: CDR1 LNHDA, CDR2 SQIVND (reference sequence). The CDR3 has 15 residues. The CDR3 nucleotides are TGTGCCAGTAGGATAGCCCTCCTTAGCAATCAGCCCCAGCATTTT. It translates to CASRIALLSNQPQHF.

CDR3 in amino acids: CASSHLRGENEKLFF. The CDR3 bases are TGCGCCAGCAGCCACCTCAGGGGGGAGAATGAAAAACTGTTTTTT. The rearrangement uses TRBV4-1 and TRBJ1-4, with 7 bases that match TRBD1. The CDR3 runs to 15 residues. Looked up from germline, CDR1 is MGHRA and CDR2 is YSYEKL. Trimming at V came to 3 bases and at J to 5 bases, leaving 6 bases not matched to a gene.

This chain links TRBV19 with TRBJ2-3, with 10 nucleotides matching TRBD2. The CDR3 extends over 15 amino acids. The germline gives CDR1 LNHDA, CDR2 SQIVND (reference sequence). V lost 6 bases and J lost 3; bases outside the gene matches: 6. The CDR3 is CASRNPSGSTDTQYF. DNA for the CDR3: TGTGCCAGTAGAAACCCTAGCGGGAGTACAGATACGCAGTATTTT.

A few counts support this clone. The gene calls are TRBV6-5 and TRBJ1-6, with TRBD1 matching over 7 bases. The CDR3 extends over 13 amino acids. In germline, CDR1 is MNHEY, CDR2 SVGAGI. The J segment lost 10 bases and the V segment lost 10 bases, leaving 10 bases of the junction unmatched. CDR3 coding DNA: TGTGCCACCCTACAGGGGTTGGACTCACCCCTCCACTTT. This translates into CATLQGLDSPLHF.

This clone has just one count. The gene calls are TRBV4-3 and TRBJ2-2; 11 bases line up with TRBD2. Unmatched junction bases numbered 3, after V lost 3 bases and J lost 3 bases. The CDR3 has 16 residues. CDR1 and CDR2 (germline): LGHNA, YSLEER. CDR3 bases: TGCGCCAGCAGCCAGGAACTAGCGGGAGACACCGGGGAGCTGTTTTTT. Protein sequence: CASSQELAGDTGELFF.

The CDR3 DNA sequence: TGTGCCAGCAGCGTTTGGAGTCACTATGGCTACACCTTC. It encodes CASSVWSHYGYTF. The chain carries TRBV9 and TRBJ1-2; D gene unclear. The CDR3 spans 13 residues. Trimming removed 2 bases from V and 3 bases from J, with 8 bases in between. The germline CDR1 and CDR2 sequences are SGDLS and YYNGEE.

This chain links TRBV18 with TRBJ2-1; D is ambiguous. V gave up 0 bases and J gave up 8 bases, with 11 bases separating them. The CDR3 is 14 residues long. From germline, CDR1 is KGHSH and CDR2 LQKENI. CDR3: CASSPPLAADEQFF. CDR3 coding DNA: TGTGCCAGCTCACCACCGTTGGCGGCGGATGAGCAGTTCTTC.

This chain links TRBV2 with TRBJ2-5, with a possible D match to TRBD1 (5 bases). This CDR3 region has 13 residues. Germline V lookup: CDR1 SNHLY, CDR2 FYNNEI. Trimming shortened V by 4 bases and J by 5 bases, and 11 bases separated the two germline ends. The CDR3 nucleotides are TGTGCCAGCAGTGTGCAAGGGGTGGAGACCCAGTACTTC. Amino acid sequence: CASSVQGVETQYF.

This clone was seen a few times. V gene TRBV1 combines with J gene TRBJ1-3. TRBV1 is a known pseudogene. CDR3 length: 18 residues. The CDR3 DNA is TGCACCAGCAGATTTAAACCCCGCGGGCCGATCTCTGGAAACACCATATATTTT. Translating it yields CTSRFKPRGPISGNTIYF.